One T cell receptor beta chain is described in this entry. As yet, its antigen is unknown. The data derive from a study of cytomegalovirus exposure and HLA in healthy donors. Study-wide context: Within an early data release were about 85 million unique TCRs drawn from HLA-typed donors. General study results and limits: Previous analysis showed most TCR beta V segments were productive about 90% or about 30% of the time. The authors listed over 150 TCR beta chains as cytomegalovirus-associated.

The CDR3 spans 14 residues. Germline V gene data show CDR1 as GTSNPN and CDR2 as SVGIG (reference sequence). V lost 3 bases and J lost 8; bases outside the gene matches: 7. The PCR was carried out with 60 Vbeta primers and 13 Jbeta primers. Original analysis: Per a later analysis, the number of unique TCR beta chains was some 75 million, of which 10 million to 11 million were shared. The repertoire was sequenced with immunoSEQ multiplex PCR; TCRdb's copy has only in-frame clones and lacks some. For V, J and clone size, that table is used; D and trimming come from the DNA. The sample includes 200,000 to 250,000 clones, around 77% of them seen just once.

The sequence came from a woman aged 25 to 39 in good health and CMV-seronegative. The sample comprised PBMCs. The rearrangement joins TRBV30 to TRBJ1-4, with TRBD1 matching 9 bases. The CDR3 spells CAWRKQGAKEKLFF. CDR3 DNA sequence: TGTGCCTGGAGGAAACAGGGGGCGAAGGAAAAACTGTTTTTT.